A single sample is the source of the 2 T cell receptor beta chains below, sequenced in a study of cytomegalovirus exposure and HLA in healthy donors. The PCR ran on 60 Vbeta and 13 Jbeta primers. Repertoires were generated with immunoSEQ multiplex PCR, while TCRdb's copy carries only in-frame clones and drops some. The repertoire consists of some 120,000 clones, with 79% occurring once and the leading ten covering 2%. Sample: PBMCs. Every receptor here comes from a man between 18 and 29 years old in good health and CMV-seronegative.

The rearrangement uses TRBV28 and TRBJ2-7, with TRBD2 identical over 9 bases. Germline values: CDR1 MDHEN, CDR2 SYDVKM. Trimming took 6 bases from V and 3 from J; bases not matched to a gene: 6. The CDR3 is made up of 14 amino acids. This chain's CDR3 is CASRISGSIYEQYF. In nucleotides, the CDR3 is TGTGCCAGCAGAATTAGCGGGAGCATCTACGAGCAGTACTTC.

Only one count was recorded for this clone. The chain has TRBV7-9 and TRBJ1-1; D is unresolved. V was trimmed by 1 base and J by 3 bases, leaving 6 bases between them. This CDR3 spans 13 amino acids. Germline assignment: CDR1 SEHNR and CDR2 FQNEAQ (reference sequence). The CDR3 protein is CASSLVTYTEAFF. The CDR3, as DNA: TGTGCCAGCAGCTTAGTAACTTACACTGAAGCTTTCTTT. The whole variable domain, filled in from reference TRBV7-9 and TRBJ1-1, reads DTGVSQNPRHKITKRGQNVTFRCDPISEHNRLYWYRQTLGQGPEFLTYFQNEAQLEKSRLLSDRFSAERPKGSFSTLEIQRTEQGDSAMYLCASSLVTYTEAFFGQGTRLTVV.